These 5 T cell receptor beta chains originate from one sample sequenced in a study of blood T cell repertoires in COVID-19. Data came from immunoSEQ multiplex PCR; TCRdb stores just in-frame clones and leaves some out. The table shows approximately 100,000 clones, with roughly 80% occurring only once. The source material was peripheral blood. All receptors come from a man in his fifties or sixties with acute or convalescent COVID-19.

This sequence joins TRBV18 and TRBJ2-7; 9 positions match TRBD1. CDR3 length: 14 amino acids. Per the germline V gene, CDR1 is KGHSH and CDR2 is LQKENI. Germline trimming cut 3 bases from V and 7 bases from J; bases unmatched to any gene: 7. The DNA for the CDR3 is TGTGCCAGCTCACCGGGACAGGGTCTGGGGGAGCAGTACTTC. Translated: CASSPGQGLGEQYF.

DNA of the CDR3: TGCAGCGTTGAAGATTGGGCGGGGGGACCAGATACGCAGTATTTT. Residues: CSVEDWAGGPDTQYF. The chain is built from TRBV29-1 and TRBJ2-3, with TRBD2 identical over 8 bases. Germline CDR1 SQVTM, CDR2 ANQGSEA. CDR3 size: 15 residues. Unmatched junction bases numbered 6, after V lost 0 bases and J lost 4 bases.

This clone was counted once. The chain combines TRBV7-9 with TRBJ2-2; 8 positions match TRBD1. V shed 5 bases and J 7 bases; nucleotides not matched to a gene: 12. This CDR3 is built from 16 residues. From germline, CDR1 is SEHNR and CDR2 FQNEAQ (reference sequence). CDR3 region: CASSVGQGIGHGELFF. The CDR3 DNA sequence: TGTGCCAGCAGCGTCGGACAGGGAATCGGGCACGGGGAGCTGTTTTTT.

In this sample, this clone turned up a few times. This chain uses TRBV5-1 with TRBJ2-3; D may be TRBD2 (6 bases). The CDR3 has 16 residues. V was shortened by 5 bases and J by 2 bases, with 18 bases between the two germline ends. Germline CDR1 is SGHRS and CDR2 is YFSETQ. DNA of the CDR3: TGCGCCAGCAGTCCCCTTGGAGGGAGTATCACAGATACGCAGTATTTT. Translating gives CASSPLGGSITDTQYF.

The CDR3 region has the DNA TGCGCCAGTGCGGAAACAGGGTTAAAGGAGACCCAGTACTTC. Translation: CASAETGLKETQYF. The chain joins TRBV10-2 to TRBJ2-5; a weak D match, TRBD1 (6 bases). V was trimmed by 9 bases and J by 5 bases, leaving 19 bases between them. CDR3 length: 14 amino acids. Germline V gene lookup returns CDR1 WSHSY and CDR2 SAAADI.